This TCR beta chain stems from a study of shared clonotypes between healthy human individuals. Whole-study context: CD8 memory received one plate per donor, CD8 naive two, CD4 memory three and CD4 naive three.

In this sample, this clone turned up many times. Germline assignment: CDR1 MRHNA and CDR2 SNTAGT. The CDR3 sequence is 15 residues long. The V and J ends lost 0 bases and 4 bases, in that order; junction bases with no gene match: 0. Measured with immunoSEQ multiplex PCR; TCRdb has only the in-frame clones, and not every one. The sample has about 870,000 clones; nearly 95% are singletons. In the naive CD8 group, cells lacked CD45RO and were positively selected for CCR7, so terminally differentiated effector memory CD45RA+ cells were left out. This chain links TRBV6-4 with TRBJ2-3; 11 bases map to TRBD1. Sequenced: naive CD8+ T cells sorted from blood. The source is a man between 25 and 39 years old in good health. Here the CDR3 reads CASSDSGQGADTQYF. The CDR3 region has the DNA TGTGCCAGCAGTGACTCGGGACAGGGGGCAGATACGCAGTATTTT.